The 15 T cell receptor beta chains below all came from one sample that was sequenced in a study of human versus mouse CDR3 diversity and MHC coevolution. The method was immunoSEQ multiplex PCR; TCRdb's version includes in-frame clones alone and lacks a portion of them. The sample has fewer than 80,000 clones, around 92% seen once; the top ten hold roughly 0.15%. Source material: naive CD4+ T cells from blood. The sample's subset: CD45RO-negative CD62L-positive naive CD4 T cells. These TCRs come from a person aged 30-69 years in good health.

The genes are TRBV15 and TRBJ1-4, with D unclear. The CDR3 loop spans 12 amino acids. Trimming cost V 8 bases and J 8 bases, with 12 bases left between them. Germline CDR1 and CDR2: LNHNV and YYDKDF (reference sequence). The DNA for the CDR3 is TGTGCCACCGGCGGTTTTGGAGAAAAACTGTTTTTT. Protein product: CATGGFGEKLFF.

The chain joins TRBV5-1 to TRBJ2-2, with TRBD2 matching over 8 bases. The CDR3 has 17 residues. CDR1 is SGHRS, CDR2 YFSETQ, per germline. After removal of 5 bases from V and 6 bases from J, the junction contained 15 bases not matched to a gene. The CDR3 reads CASSRASSGGSAGELFF. The CDR3 DNA is TGCGCCAGCAGTCGCGCGTCCTCGGGGGGGTCGGCCGGGGAGCTGTTTTTT.

The CDR3 protein is CASREAGEQPQHF. DNA for the CDR3: TGTGCCAGCAGAGAGGCAGGGGAACAGCCCCAGCATTTT. This chain uses TRBV6-1 with TRBJ1-5, with TRBD1 as a possible D gene (6 bases). Germline loops: CDR1 MNHNS, CDR2 SASEGT. The CDR3 is 13 residues long. Trimming removed 6 bases at V and 7 bases at J, with 13 bases between.

The J gene is TRBJ2-5, the V gene TRBV5-5; 9 bases align to TRBD1. Germline CDR1 reads SGHKS; CDR2 reads YYEKEE (reference sequence). The trim removed 3 bases at V and 5 bases at J, leaving 2 bases unmatched. CDR3 size: 13 residues. The CDR3 loop reads CASSYGQGETQYF. CDR3 in DNA: TGTGCCAGCAGCTACGGACAGGGGGAGACCCAGTACTTC.

The chain links TRBV28 to TRBJ2-3, with D unclear. The germline CDR1 and CDR2 sequences are MDHEN and SYDVKM. Trimming took off 4 bases at V and 5 bases at J, with 7 bases between the two ends. The CDR3 totals 12 residues. The CDR3 nucleotides read TGTGCCAGCAGTTCATTCAAAGATACGCAGTATTTT. Translating it yields CASSSFKDTQYF.

This clone has a single count. This sequence joins TRBV6-1 and TRBJ2-1; a possible D gene is TRBD1 (6 bases). Germline values: CDR1 MNHNS, CDR2 SASEGT. This CDR3 comprises 14 residues. V was pared by 0 bases and J by 9 bases, with 12 bases between. CDR3 residues: CASSEASPRGEQFF. The CDR3 DNA reads TGTGCCAGCAGTGAAGCCTCGCCCAGGGGTGAGCAGTTCTTC.

This rearrangement joins TRBV25-1 to TRBJ1-1; 7 positions agree with TRBD1. There are 14 residues in the CDR3. Germline CDR1 is MGHDK and CDR2 is SYGVNS. The J segment lost 1 base and the V segment lost 6 bases, leaving 5 bases of the junction unmatched. The DNA for the CDR3 is TGTGCCAGCAGGTGGTCAGGGGGGAACACTGAAGCTTTCTTT. Translating gives CASRWSGGNTEAFF.

The chain links TRBV6-5 to TRBJ2-5; TRBD2 is a possible D gene (6 bases). The DNA matches TRBJ2-7 better at its end, which makes the J call doubtful. CDR3 length equals 12 residues. Germline V gives CDR1 MNHEY, CDR2 SVGAGI. Here the CDR3 reads CASRTGAYEQYF. The DNA of the CDR3 is TGTGCCAGCAGGACGGGAGCCTACGAGCAGTACTTC.

J is TRBJ2-7 and V is TRBV11-2, with TRBD1 matching 8 bases. The V gene's germline CDR1 is SGHAT and CDR2 FQNNGV. Trimming cost V 5 bases and J 1 base; bases outside gene matches: 13. The CDR3 totals 17 residues. The CDR3 is CASSQSTGQGISYEQYF. DNA for the CDR3: TGTGCCAGCAGCCAGAGCACCGGACAGGGAATATCCTACGAGCAGTACTTC.

The chain is built from TRBV19 and TRBJ2-5; 7 bases map to TRBD1. The end of the DNA is better explained by TRBJ2-7, so the J call may be wrong. Germline lookup yields CDR1 LNHDA and CDR2 SQIVND (reference sequence). The CDR3 consists of 15 residues. The CDR3 DNA reads as TGTGCCAGTAGGAAAGACAGGGATCCACCCTACGAGCAGTACTTC. It specifies CASRKDRDPPYEQYF.

This clone was counted once. The J gene is TRBJ1-2, the V gene TRBV30; no clear D gene. Trimming shortened V by 1 base and J by 5 bases, and 5 bases separated the two germline ends. The CDR3 contains 11 residues. From germline, CDR1 is GTSNPN and CDR2 SVGIG (reference sequence). DNA of the CDR3: TGTGCCTGGAGTGGAGGTTATGGCTACACCTTC. Protein product: CAWSGGYGYTF.

This sequence joins TRBV9 and TRBJ2-1, with TRBD2 matching 9 bases. The trim removed 0 bases at V and 4 bases at J, leaving 8 bases unmatched. The CDR3 extends over 17 amino acids. Germline loops: CDR1 SGDLS, CDR2 YYNGEE. Here the CDR3 DNA reads TGTGCCAGCAGCGTAGAAGGCGGGAGGGCCCTGTACAATGAGCAGTTCTTC. Amino acid sequence: CASSVEGGRALYNEQFF.

The chain couples TRBV6-1 to TRBJ1-5, with 7 bases that match TRBD1. J was trimmed by 6 bases and V by 3 bases; bases with no gene match: 8. There are 15 residues in the CDR3. CDR1 is MNHNS, CDR2 SASEGT, per germline. CDR3 DNA: TGTGCCAGCAGTGATGGACAGGTTAGGATTCAGCCCCAGCATTTT. Its translation: CASSDGQVRIQPQHF.

The V gene is TRBV30, the J gene TRBJ1-3; 9 bases are a match to TRBD1. The V segment lost 7 bases and the J segment 3 bases; nucleotides outside the gene matches: 7. The CDR3 is 14 residues long. The germline gives CDR1 GTSNPN, CDR2 SVGIG (reference sequence). CDR3 sequence (DNA): TGTGCCTTCGAACAGGGGGCGCATGGAAACACCATATATTTT. Its protein product is CAFEQGAHGNTIYF.

The chain couples TRBV29-1 to TRBJ1-1, with TRBD1 identical over 8 bases. Trimming took 7 bases from V and 0 from J; bases not matched to a gene: 7. The CDR3 consists of 14 residues. Germline loops: CDR1 SQVTM, CDR2 ANQGSEA. The DNA of the CDR3 is TGCAGCGGCGGACAGGGTCGGATGAACACTGAAGCTTTCTTT. The encoded protein is CSGGQGRMNTEAFF.